These T cell receptor beta chains were read from a single sample in a study of beta chain features in type 1 diabetes. TCRdb keeps only in-frame clones here, not all; method: immunoSEQ multiplex PCR. In the table there are 200,000 to 250,000 clones, roughly 17% of which are singletons. The sequenced sample consisted of naive CD4+ T cells from blood. These receptors came from a young man with type 1 diabetes. The CDR3 runs from the conserved cysteine through the conserved F or W. The size of a clone is reported for some rows only, either as once, few or many, or as a class for expanded clones.

size: -
J: TRBJ2-7
V: TRBV28
CDR3: CASSLSREQYF

size: few
J: TRBJ2-3
V: TRBV5-4
CDR3: CASSTAGPADTQYF

size: -
J: TRBJ1-2
V: TRBV29-1
CDR3: CSVVGQGIGYTF

size: few
J: TRBJ2-1
V: TRBV29-1
CDR3: CSVGDKQAQFF

size: -
J: TRBJ2-7
V: TRBV19
CDR3: CASSVTGTSYEQYF

size: few
J: TRBJ2-1
V: TRBV9
CDR3: CASNGGRVIKEQFF

size: -
J: TRBJ2-5
V: TRBV28
CDR3: CASSLSGAGLRETQYF

size: -
J: TRBJ1-1
V: TRBV28
CDR3: CASRSRDNTEAFF

size: few
J: TRBJ2-7
V: TRBV14
CDR3: CASSPLAGTYEQYF

size: few
J: TRBJ2-2
V: TRBV28
CDR3: CASSFSPTGELFF

size: -
J: TRBJ2-5
V: TRBV30
CDR3: CAWSAGKQETQYF

size: few
J: TRBJ2-1
V: TRBV28
CDR3: CASSSSEIEQFF

size: few
J: TRBJ1-5
V: TRBV30
CDR3: CAWAAGTNQPQHF

size: -
J: TRBJ2-1
V: TRBV30
CDR3: CAWRVRTSGRASYNEQFF

size: few
J: TRBJ1-5
V: TRBV7-2
CDR3: CASSLDRANQPQHF

size: -
J: TRBJ2-3
V: TRBV4-1
CDR3: CASSQEAALSTDTQYF

size: -
J: TRBJ2-4
V: TRBV2
CDR3: CASSEARETDIQYF

size: few
J: TRBJ2-3
V: TRBV15
CDR3: CATSTRTGTSTDTQYF

size: -
J: TRBJ2-2
V: TRBV29-1
CDR3: CSVANLGELFF

size: few
J: TRBJ2-5
V: TRBV5-4
CDR3: CASSLVGASGAETQYF

size: few
J: TRBJ2-3
V: TRBV7-2
CDR3: CARGSDGGDTQYF

size: -
J: TRBJ2-7
V: TRBV28
CDR3: CASSARDSSYEQYF

size: few
J: TRBJ1-2
V: TRBV9
CDR3: CASSVGGTGRPYGYTF

size: -
J: TRBJ2-5
V: TRBV7-9
CDR3: CASSLAGKEKETQYF

size: -
J: TRBJ2-5
V: TRBV29-1
CDR3: CSVEVRQETQYF

size: -
J: TRBJ2-7
V: TRBV9
CDR3: CASSVSGSLYEQYF

size: -
J: TRBJ2-1
V: TRBV7-2
CDR3: CASSYTGYEQFF

size: -
J: TRBJ2-7
V: TRBV4-1
CDR3: CASSQAEKGVYEQYF

size: few
J: TRBJ1-3
V: TRBV7-2
CDR3: CASSSFSGNTIYF

size: -
J: TRBJ2-7
V: TRBV4-3
CDR3: CASSQKRSLDEQYF

size: few
J: TRBJ2-5
V: TRBV28
CDR3: CASTMLRGRETQYF